Shown below are 3 T cell receptor beta chains from a single sample sequenced in a study of cytomegalovirus exposure and HLA in healthy donors. Vbeta (60) and Jbeta (13) primers were used in the PCR. Here immunoSEQ multiplex PCR was the method, and the copy in TCRdb shows in-frame clones only, minus some. The table records some 70,000 clones, approximately 80% of them present only once. Sample: PBMCs. These receptors came from a human donor in good health.

J is TRBJ2-1 and V is TRBV6-5; TRBD2 might be the D (6 bases). Germline assignment: CDR1 MNHEY and CDR2 SVGAGI. The CDR3 loop spans 13 amino acids. V shed 4 bases and J shed 7 bases, with 11 bases lying between them. CDR3 DNA sequence: TGTGCCAGCAGTTGGGGACTTCTGAATGAGCAGTTCTTC. Protein: CASSWGLLNEQFF.

This chain uses TRBV5-1 with TRBJ2-2, with 14 bases identical to TRBD2. CDR1 SGHRS and CDR2 YFSETQ come from the germline V gene. The ends lost 4 bases at V and 4 bases at J; junction bases unmatched: 6. This CDR3 has 17 residues. CDR3 loop: CASSTGLAGAPTGELFF. DNA of the CDR3: TGCGCCAGCAGCACGGGACTAGCGGGGGCCCCCACCGGGGAGCTGTTTTTT.

The chain combines TRBV19 with TRBJ2-3; D may be TRBD2 (5 bases). Trimming shortened V by 3 bases and J by 5 bases, and 12 bases separated the two germline ends. CDR3 size: 14 residues. Germline V gene sequence: CDR1 LNHDA, CDR2 SQIVND (reference sequence). The DNA of the CDR3 is TGTGCCAGTAGTATGAGAGGGTGGGAAGATACGCAGTATTTT. As protein: CASSMRGWEDTQYF.